The next 14 T cell receptor beta chains were all read from a single sample in a study of cytomegalovirus exposure and HLA in healthy donors. Amplification used 60 Vbeta primers and 13 Jbeta primers. Sequencing was performed with immunoSEQ multiplex PCR; in TCRdb, only in-frame clones are kept and a portion is missing. The sample holds about 190,000 clones, more than 65% seen once. The sequenced material came from PBMCs. The receptors were gathered from a man aged 40-55 years in good health and CMV-seropositive.

The genes are TRBV10-3 and TRBJ2-3; D unclear. Looked up from germline, CDR1 is ENHRY and CDR2 is SYGVKD. The CDR3 length is 15 residues. V was trimmed by 2 bases and J by 5 bases, leaving 14 bases between them. The CDR3 bases are TGTGCCATCAGTGAGGGCGGCTTTGGCGTAGATACGCAGTATTTT. This sequence encodes CAISEGGFGVDTQYF.

The genes are TRBV6-6 and TRBJ2-7; 9 nucleotides line up with TRBD1. The germline CDR1 and CDR2 sequences are MNHNY and SVGAGI (reference sequence). After removal of 5 bases from V and 3 bases from J, the junction contained 5 bases not matched to a gene. The CDR3 totals 14 residues. This CDR3 is CASSKDRGFYEQYF. For the CDR3, the DNA is TGTGCCAGCAGTAAGGACAGGGGTTTCTACGAGCAGTACTTC.

This clone was picked up a small number of times. The J gene is TRBJ2-6, the V gene TRBV19; D call uncertain. From germline, CDR1 is LNHDA and CDR2 SQIVND (reference sequence). The CDR3 has 14 residues. V was shortened by 8 bases and J by 4 bases, with 12 bases between the two germline ends. The CDR3, as DNA: TGTGCCAGTGCGGAAGGAGCCGGGGCCAACGTCCTGACTTTC. This gives the protein CASAEGAGANVLTF.

The rearrangement joins TRBV28 to TRBJ1-5, with D possibly TRBD1 on 5 matching bases. Trimming pared 1 base from V and 0 bases from J, leaving 13 bases between. The CDR3 loop spans 17 amino acids. CDR1 and CDR2 (germline): MDHEN, SYDVKM. The CDR3 coding sequence is TGTGCCAGCAGTTTATCCTCGAACAGGCGTAGCAATCAGCCCCAGCATTTT. Amino acids: CASSLSSNRRSNQPQHF. Full variable domain (missing parts from reference TRBV28 and TRBJ1-5): DVKVTQSSRYLVKRTGEKVFLECVQDMDHENMFWYRQDPGLGLRLIYFSYDVKMKEKGDIPEGYSVSREKKERFSLILESASTNQTSMYLCASSLSSNRRSNQPQHFGDGTRLSIL.

The chain is built from TRBV5-4 and TRBJ2-5; tentative D call: TRBD2 (6 bases). Trimming cost V 5 bases and J 4 bases, with 18 bases left between them. Germline V gene sequence: CDR1 SGHNT, CDR2 YYREEE (reference sequence). The CDR3 extends over 15 amino acids. As DNA, the CDR3 is TGTGCCAGCAGGCGGGGAGGAGGGGAAGGAGAGACCCAGTACTTC. This sequence encodes CASRRGGGEGETQYF.

This chain joins TRBV6-7 and TRBJ2-2, with 14 nucleotides matching TRBD2. Being an ORF, TRBV6-7 has a function that is uncertain. The CDR3 extends over 19 amino acids. The trim removed 0 bases at V and 2 bases at J, leaving 5 bases unmatched. The CDR3 DNA reads as TGTGCCAGCAGTTACTCAGGGACTAGCGGGAGTGCCAACACCGGGGAGCTGTTTTTT. This gives the protein CASSYSGTSGSANTGELFF.

This chain connects TRBV5-1 to TRBJ2-4, with unresolved D. Germline CDR1 and CDR2: SGHRS and YFSETQ. Trimming cost V 0 bases and J 0 bases, with 13 bases left between them. The CDR3 spans 17 residues. The CDR3 protein is CASSLVAPSLAKNIQYF. CDR3 DNA: TGCGCCAGCAGCTTGGTGGCACCCTCGCTAGCCAAAAACATTCAGTACTTC.

This clone was counted a few times. This chain joins TRBV25-1 and TRBJ1-1; tentative D call: TRBD1 (6 bases). The CDR3 loop spans 15 amino acids. V was trimmed by 1 base and J by 5 bases, leaving 14 bases between them. Germline V gives CDR1 MGHDK, CDR2 SYGVNS. CDR3 nucleotide sequence: TGTGCCAGCAGTGAATTACAGGGAAAGACTACTGAAGCTTTCTTT. It codes for CASSELQGKTTEAFF.

The genes are TRBV18 and TRBJ1-3; D remains ambiguous. The CDR3 has 13 amino acids. The V gene's germline CDR1 is KGHSH and CDR2 LQKENI. V was shortened by 3 bases and J by 4 bases, with 7 bases between the two germline ends. CDR3 amino acids: CASSPPGGNTIYF. CDR3 in DNA: TGTGCCAGCTCACCCCCAGGAGGAAACACCATATATTTT.

The chain combines TRBV5-5 with TRBJ1-1; 9 bases map to TRBD1. The germline V gene encodes CDR1 SGHKS and CDR2 YYEKEE (reference sequence). Trimming at V came to 0 bases and at J to 1 base, leaving 4 bases not matched to a gene. The CDR3 consists of 16 residues. The chain's CDR3 is CASSLGQGQGNTEAFF. The CDR3 bases are TGTGCCAGCAGCTTGGGCCAGGGACAGGGGAACACTGAAGCTTTCTTT.

The rearrangement uses TRBV6-4 and TRBJ2-1; D possibly corresponds to TRBD1 (6 bases). The germline gives CDR1 MRHNA, CDR2 SNTAGT. Between the trimmed V and J ends, which lost 3 bases and 4 bases, there was a span of 13 bases. The CDR3 is 15 residues long. CDR3: CASSEEVGGYNEQFF. As DNA, the CDR3 is TGTGCCAGCAGTGAGGAGGTAGGGGGTTACAATGAGCAGTTCTTC.

The chain uses TRBV28 and TRBJ1-2; D gene ambiguous. CDR3 size: 13 residues. Germline CDR1 is MDHEN and CDR2 is SYDVKM. The ends were cut back, 1 base at V and 4 bases at J, with 7 bases in the middle. The CDR3 is CASSLLGGYGYTF. The CDR3 DNA follows: TGTGCCAGCAGTTTATTGGGAGGCTATGGCTACACCTTC.

This clone showed up just once. The chain employs TRBV6-6 and TRBJ2-2, with D perhaps matching TRBD1 (5 bases). CDR3 length: 12 residues. V lost 6 bases to trimming and J lost 6 bases, with 8 bases between them. From germline, CDR1 is MNHNY and CDR2 SVGAGI (reference sequence). As DNA, the CDR3 is TGTGCCAGCAGGGTAGGGGCCGGGGAGCTGTTTTTT. Amino acid sequence: CASRVGAGELFF.

This CDR3 reads CSTIQGGYTF. DNA for the CDR3: TGCAGCACCATACAGGGGGGCTACACCTTC. The chain joins TRBV29-1 to TRBJ1-2, with 7 bases that match TRBD1. The CDR3 covers 10 residues. The germline V gene encodes CDR1 SQVTM and CDR2 ANQGSEA. The V gene end was trimmed by 8 bases and the J gene end by 8 bases; junction bases not matched to a gene: 5.